This section outlines one T cell receptor beta chain sequence together with its context. What it binds is not known. The data are from a study of siplizumab effects on memory and regulatory T cells. Study-wide points: Naive T cell populations appeared to exhibit greater diversity than memory cells and appeared to be major alloresponse contributors.

The repertoire was sequenced with immunoSEQ multiplex PCR; TCRdb's copy has only in-frame clones and lacks some. The table has around 95,000 clones, roughly 93% seen once; the top ten hold 1% to 1.5%. Per germline, CDR1 MNHNS and CDR2 SASEGT. This CDR3 contains 15 residues. V trimming: 3 bases; J trimming: 4 bases; junction bases outside the gene matches: 3. The source of this sequence is a human donor in good health. The material sequenced was non-Treg CD4+ T cells sorted from blood. The chain recombines TRBV6-1 with TRBJ2-2; TRBD2 agrees at 9 bases. Written as DNA, the CDR3 is TGTGCCAGCAGTGATAGCGGGAGAGGCACCGGGGAGCTGTTTTTT. Amino acids: CASSDSGRGTGELFF.